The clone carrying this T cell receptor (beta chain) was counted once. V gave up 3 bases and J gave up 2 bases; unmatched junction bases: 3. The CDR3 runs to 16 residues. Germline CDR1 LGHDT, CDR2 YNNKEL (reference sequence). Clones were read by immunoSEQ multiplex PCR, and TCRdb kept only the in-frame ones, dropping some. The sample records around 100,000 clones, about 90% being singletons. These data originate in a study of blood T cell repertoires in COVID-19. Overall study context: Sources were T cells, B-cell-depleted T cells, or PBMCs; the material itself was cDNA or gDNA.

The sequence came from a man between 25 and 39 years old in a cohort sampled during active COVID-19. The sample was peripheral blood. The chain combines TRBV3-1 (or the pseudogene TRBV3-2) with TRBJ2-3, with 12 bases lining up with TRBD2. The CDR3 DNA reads TGTGCCAGCAGCCAGAGGACTAGCGGGGCCACAGATACGCAGTATTTT. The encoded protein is CASSQRTSGATDTQYF.